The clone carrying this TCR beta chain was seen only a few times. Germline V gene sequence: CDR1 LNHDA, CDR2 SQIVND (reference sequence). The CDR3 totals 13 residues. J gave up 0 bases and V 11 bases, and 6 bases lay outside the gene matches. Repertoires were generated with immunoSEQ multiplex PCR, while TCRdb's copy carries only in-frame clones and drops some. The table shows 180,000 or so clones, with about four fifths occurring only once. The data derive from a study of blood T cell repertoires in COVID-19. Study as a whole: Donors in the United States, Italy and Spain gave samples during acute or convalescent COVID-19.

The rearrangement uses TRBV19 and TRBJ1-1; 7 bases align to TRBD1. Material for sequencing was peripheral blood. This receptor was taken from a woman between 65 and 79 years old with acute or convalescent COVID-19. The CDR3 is CASGQTMNTEAFF. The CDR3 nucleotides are TGTGCCTCGGGACAGACAATGAACACTGAAGCTTTCTTT.